What follows describes a single T cell receptor (beta chain). The data were taken from a study of control samples from healthy donors and cancer patients. Clones were read by immunoSEQ multiplex PCR, and TCRdb kept only the in-frame ones, dropping some. In the table there are some 120,000 clones, approximately 90% of which are singletons. CDR1 SGHDT and CDR2 YYEEEE come from the germline V gene. Trimming took 2 bases from V and 3 from J, leaving 11 bases between them. The CDR3 has 14 residues. V usage is TRBV5-6 and J usage is TRBJ1-2; D is unresolved. Sample: blood. This sequence originates from a man between 50 and 59 years old in good health. The CDR3 coding sequence is TGTGCCAGCAGCTTAGCCGGGATGGACTATGGCTACACCTTC. Its translation: CASSLAGMDYGYTF.